This T cell receptor beta chain was profiled in a study of T cells in Graves' hyperthyroidism and ophthalmopathy (dated by TCRdb to about 2019). Notes on the research overall: To identify TCR V-J signatures that set the groups apart, the researchers used a discovery cohort of about a hundred patients, made up of roughly 45 with Graves' ophthalmopathy and 55 to 65 with stable Graves' hyperthyroidism. Prospective prediction of ophthalmopathy was tested in an independent validation cohort consisting of fewer than 20 hyperthyroidism patients and around 16 patients who later progressed to ophthalmopathy. The paper reports TCR Vbeta CDR3 sequencing of more than 120 peripheral blood samples: some 44 ophthalmopathy, under 80 hyperthyroidism and around 17 progressor patients. After sampling, hyperthyroidism patients received methimazole starting at 30 mg daily, and ophthalmopathy patients received high-dose intravenous methylprednisolone. In addition, the study compared T-cell repertoires in thyroid tissue and in blood from roughly 6 Graves' hyperthyroidism patients. The 100 or so discovery patients were divided at random into training and test sets in a 7:3 ratio.

Graves' hyperthyroidism was defined as stable when no progression to ophthalmopathy occurred over 18 months of follow-up. Hyperthyroidism patients were aged 18 to 65 years and newly diagnosed, with disease duration of less than 2 months. Exclusion was applied to patients with uncontrolled infections, other autoimmune diseases, pregnancy or lactation. Diagnoses were based on clinical symptoms, serum thyroxine and TRAb, thyroid ultrasound and orbital computed tomography. Total RNA was extracted using Trizol reagent, and RNA quality was assessed on an Agilent 2100 Bioanalyzer. Turning to this clonotype: Its antigen is still unknown. Within one base of it there is no much larger clone, and no base qualities were kept.

Here is what the overall study found, with its caveats: Most expanded thyroid clonotypes (frequency above 0.001) were also detected in blood, suggesting blood repertoires may reflect thyroid immune responses. During validation, the model predicted progression to ophthalmopathy a median of approximately 6 months ahead of onset, with around 65% sensitivity and more than 72% specificity. Ophthalmopathy was separated from stable hyperthyroidism by a 13 V-J signature model, with approximately 86% sensitivity and 81% to 82% specificity obtained in cross-validation and 80%/75% obtained in testing. Sample size was not statistically predetermined, and blinding of investigators to group allocation was not performed.

Amplification of TCR beta CDR3 regions was carried out from RNA transcripts. A first-round RT-PCR of the TCR CDR3 used the HTBI primer set with the Qiagen OneStep RT-PCR kit. Libraries were constructed in a second round of multiplex PCR, after which size selection and purification were performed. Sequencing of the libraries was done on an Illumina HiSeq2000 using paired-end 100 bp reads. On the study's bioinformatics: SOAPnuke was used to process the raw data, with reads discarded if the reads contained adapters or uncalled bases, had a mean Phred below 15, or lacked an exact constant-primer or identifier match. High-quality paired reads were merged with COPE v1.2.5, and unique nucleotide sequences were defined as clonotypes. MiTCR v1.1 was used to align the clonotypes against IMGT TRBV, TRBD and TRBJ reference segments. The analysis was restricted to V-J combinations with a frequency above 0.0001, which together covered 99% to 99.2% of the repertoires. The TCS score was defined as F50 (clonal expansion) divided by E x V (chaos), with BLOSUM62-based TCRdist calculated between CDR3 peptides within each V-J. Welch's t-statistics and random forest reduced fewer than 600 V-J features to 10 to 15, which were used in a naive Bayes classifier (R e1071). The Morisita-Horn index was used to measure how similar the thyroid and blood repertoires were. TCRdb passed the public sequencing reads through fastp at Q25 and MiXCR, retaining productive beta sequences. CDR3 protein sequences are deduplicated, and each keeps its most common genes and DNA. Clone size and V and J calls follow TCRdb, not the original study. The sample table records roughly 570,000 distinct CDR3 sequences; 40% to 55% of these occur just once. The leading ten clones occupy more than 7% of the sample.

V is clipped by 4 bases and J by 5 bases, and the sequence between their germline boundaries is 6 bases long. The germline V gene supplies CDR1 SNHLY and CDR2 FYNNEI. From the cysteine up to the phenylalanine, the CDR3 has a length of 12 residues. Of the read, only the CDR3 DNA is kept; its 36 bases are in frame from base 1. The sequence derives from a woman between 18 and 30 years old with Graves' hyperthyroidism. Rearrangement joined TRBV2 to TRBJ2-4; the D gene cannot be resolved reliably. The sample taken for sequencing was peripheral blood or thyroid tissue (not recorded which). CDR3 protein: CASSAGENIQYF. The DNA reads TGTGCCAGCAGTGCAGGCGAAAACATTCAGTACTTC.